Listed below are T cell receptor beta chains from one sample, sequenced in a study of beta chain features in type 1 diabetes. The method was immunoSEQ multiplex PCR; TCRdb's version includes in-frame clones alone and lacks a portion of them. The sample yields 810,000 or so clones, about a sixth seen once. The sequencing sample was made of naive CD4+ T cells from blood. These receptors all stem from a woman aged 18-35 years in good health. CDR3s include the opening cysteine and the closing phenylalanine or tryptophan. D genes are given only for firm matches. Clone size, where shown, is once, few, many, or a class for clones that have expanded.

V,D,length,J,size,CDR3,DNA
TRBV7-6,TRBD2,17,TRBJ2-7,.,CASSLRGGRADSHEQYF,TGTGCCAGCAGCTTACGGGGCGGGAGGGCAGATTCCCACGAGCAGTACTTC
TRBV5-1,TRBD1,15,TRBJ2-1,few,CASSSGTGSDNEQFF,TGCGCCAGCAGTTCCGGGACAGGGAGCGACAATGAGCAGTTCTTC
TRBV4-3,.,14,TRBJ2-2,few,CASSQAEGTGELFF,TGCGCCAGCAGCCAAGCCGAAGGGACCGGGGAGCTGTTTTTT
TRBV28,.,14,TRBJ2-5,.,CASSVPGLQETQYF,TGTGCCAGCAGTGTACCGGGCCTCCAAGAGACCCAGTACTTC
TRBV5-1,TRBD1,15,TRBJ1-1,few,CASSLAHRGGTEAFF,TGCGCCAGCAGCTTGGCCCACAGGGGAGGGACTGAAGCTTTCTTT
TRBV15,.,15,TRBJ2-3,.,CATSSKRASSNTQYF,TGTGCCACCAGCAGTAAGAGGGCTAGCAGCAATACGCAGTATTTT
TRBV28,.,14,TRBJ2-3,.,CASSSRGGGDTQYF,TGTGCCAGCAGTTCCCGGGGAGGCGGAGATACGCAGTATTTT
TRBV2,.,13,TRBJ2-1,few,CASGVRADNEQFF,TGTGCCAGCGGGGTCAGGGCGGACAATGAGCAGTTCTTC
TRBV7-2,TRBD1,15,TRBJ2-3,few,CASSPGGQGADTQYF,TGTGCCAGCAGCCCCGGAGGACAGGGGGCAGATACGCAGTATTTT
TRBV2,.,14,TRBJ2-6,.,CASRDVAGANVLTF,TGTGCCAGCAGGGACGTTGCTGGGGCCAACGTCCTGACTTTC
TRBV4-2,TRBD1,14,TRBJ2-7,few,CASSHGQVSYEQYF,TGTGCCAGCAGCCACGGACAGGTTTCGTACGAGCAGTACTTC
TRBV7-2,.,16,TRBJ2-5,few,CASSLSQGGVVGTQYF,TGTGCCAGCAGCTTAAGTCAGGGTGGGGTGGTTGGGACCCAGTACTTC
TRBV5-1,.,14,TRBJ2-1,.,CASSLVPAYNEQFF,TGCGCCAGCAGCTTGGTTCCGGCATACAATGAGCAGTTCTTC
TRBV6-5,.,14,TRBJ2-7,once,CASSRGDFTYEQYF,TGTGCCAGCAGCCGTGGGGACTTTACCTACGAGCAGTACTTC
TRBV20-1,TRBD1,9,TRBJ2-7,.,CSADGTDYF,TGCAGTGCTGACGGGACAGACTACTTC
TRBV7-2,TRBD2,16,TRBJ2-7,.,CASSLMGSGTSYEQYF,TGTGCCAGCAGCTTAATGGGGAGCGGGACGTCCTACGAGCAGTACTTC
TRBV23-1,.,17,TRBJ2-1,.,CASSRVAGDKTYNEQFF,TGCGCCAGCAGTCGAGTCGCAGGGGATAAGACCTACAATGAGCAGTTCTTC
TRBV10-3,.,12,TRBJ2-1,few,CAISGMGNEQFF,TGTGCCATCAGTGGCATGGGCAATGAGCAGTTCTTC
TRBV6-5,.,16,TRBJ1-5,.,CASSYSTVYSNQPQHF,TGTGCCAGCAGTTACTCGACGGTCTATAGCAATCAGCCCCAGCATTTT
TRBV11-2,.,13,TRBJ2-1,few,CASSLSRQNEQFF,TGTGCCAGCAGCTTATCCAGGCAAAATGAGCAGTTCTTC
TRBV2,TRBD1,17,TRBJ2-7,.,CASSTGTGGARPYEQYF,TGTGCCAGCAGTACCGGGACAGGGGGCGCACGCCCCTACGAGCAGTACTTC
TRBV28,TRBD2,15,TRBJ2-1,few,CASSLKASGRNEQFF,TGTGCCAGCAGTTTAAAAGCTAGCGGGCGCAATGAGCAGTTCTTC
TRBV4-3,.,15,TRBJ2-1,.,CASSLGLGRGNEQFF,TGCGCCAGCAGCCTAGGCCTGGGTAGGGGCAATGAGCAGTTCTTC
TRBV15,.,13,TRBJ2-3,.,CATRSQGSDTQYF,TGTGCCACCAGGAGTCAGGGGTCAGATACGCAGTATTTT
TRBV15,TRBD2,16,TRBJ2-7,few,CATSRDGAGGSYEQYF,TGTGCCACCAGCAGAGATGGTGCGGGAGGCTCCTACGAGCAGTACTTC
TRBV5-1,.,14,TRBJ2-2,few,CASSGQGNTGELFF,TGCGCCAGCAGTGGCCAGGGGAACACCGGGGAGCTGTTTTTT
TRBV28,.,15,TRBJ1-4,few,CASSPTTVDNEKLFF,TGTGCCAGCAGTCCTACGACAGTCGATAATGAAAAACTGTTTTTT
TRBV6-1,.,15,TRBJ1-5,.,CASSEAADIFGAQHF,TGTGCCAGCAGTGAAGCCGCGGATATTTTCGGCGCCCAGCATTTT
TRBV18,TRBD1,17,TRBJ2-2,few,CASSRQGRGLNTGELFF,TGTGCCAGCTCACGACAGGGTCGGGGCCTCAACACCGGGGAGCTGTTTTTT
TRBV28,.,14,TRBJ2-7,.,CASSSPPSSHEQYF,TGTGCCAGCAGTTCCCCTCCAAGTAGTCACGAGCAGTACTTC
TRBV7-2,TRBD2,17,TRBJ2-1,.,CASSLAPRREGRNEQFF,TGTGCCAGCAGCTTAGCGCCTCGGCGGGAGGGCCGGAATGAGCAGTTCTTC
TRBV29-1,.,13,TRBJ1-5,few,CSARGGVDQPQHF,TGCAGCGCCCGTGGAGGGGTAGATCAGCCCCAGCATTTT
TRBV6-1,TRBD1,15,TRBJ1-2,.,CASRPEGTGNYGYTF,TGTGCCAGCAGGCCCGAGGGGACAGGAAACTATGGCTACACCTTC
TRBV19,.,14,TRBJ2-7,.,CASSPSTQYYEQYF,TGTGCCAGTAGTCCCAGCACCCAATACTACGAGCAGTACTTC
TRBV21-1,.,14,TRBJ2-5,.,CASSARDIGETQYF,TGTGCCAGCAGCGCAAGGGACATCGGAGAGACCCAGTACTTC
TRBV4-2,.,14,TRBJ2-3,few,CASSPRLLGGAQYF,TGTGCCAGCAGCCCGAGGCTCCTAGGTGGAGCGCAGTATTTT
TRBV19,.,13,TRBJ1-1,few,CASSIFVNTEAFF,TGTGCCAGTAGTATTTTTGTGAACACTGAAGCTTTCTTT
TRBV4-2,TRBD1,18,TRBJ2-6,few,CASSQAGTGRSGANVLTF,TGTGCCAGCAGCCAAGCCGGGACAGGGAGGTCTGGGGCCAACGTCCTGACTTTC
TRBV4-3,.,15,TRBJ1-2,few,CASSQDRQANYGYTF,TGCGCCAGCAGCCAAGATAGACAGGCCAACTATGGCTACACCTTC
TRBV5-1,.,13,TRBJ2-1,few,CASSLPPREDLFF,TGCGCCAGCAGCTTGCCCCCCAGGGAGGACCTGTTCTTC
TRBV29-1,TRBD1,12,TRBJ2-5,.,CSAWTGSETQYF,TGCAGCGCCTGGACAGGGTCAGAGACCCAGTACTTC
TRBV2,.,13,TRBJ1-5,few,CASSPGAYQPQHF,TGTGCCAGCAGCCCAGGGGCGTATCAGCCCCAGCATTTT
TRBV9,.,16,TRBJ1-2,few,CASSVGTGRPGYGYTF,TGTGCCAGCAGCGTAGGCACAGGGCGTCCGGGCTATGGCTACACCTTC
TRBV11-2,TRBD2,16,TRBJ2-1,.,CASSLALAGLYNEQFF,TGTGCCAGCAGCCTAGCACTAGCGGGGCTTTACAATGAGCAGTTCTTC
TRBV6-6,.,14,TRBJ2-2,few,CASRLDTVGGELFF,TGTGCCAGCAGATTAGACACCGTCGGCGGGGAGCTGTTTTTT
TRBV28,.,13,TRBJ2-2,.,CASSLRGIGELFF,TGTGCCAGCAGTTTGAGGGGGATCGGGGAGCTGTTTTTT
TRBV10-3,.,17,TRBJ2-6,few,CAISDRGQNSGANVLTF,TGTGCCATCAGTGACAGGGGTCAAAACTCTGGGGCCAACGTCCTGACTTTC
TRBV2,.,14,TRBJ1-5,.,CASSEGSSNQPQHF,TGTGCCAGCAGTGAGGGCAGTAGCAATCAGCCCCAGCATTTT
TRBV18,.,13,TRBJ1-1,few,CASALGVDTEAFF,TGTGCCAGCGCACTAGGGGTAGACACTGAAGCTTTCTTT